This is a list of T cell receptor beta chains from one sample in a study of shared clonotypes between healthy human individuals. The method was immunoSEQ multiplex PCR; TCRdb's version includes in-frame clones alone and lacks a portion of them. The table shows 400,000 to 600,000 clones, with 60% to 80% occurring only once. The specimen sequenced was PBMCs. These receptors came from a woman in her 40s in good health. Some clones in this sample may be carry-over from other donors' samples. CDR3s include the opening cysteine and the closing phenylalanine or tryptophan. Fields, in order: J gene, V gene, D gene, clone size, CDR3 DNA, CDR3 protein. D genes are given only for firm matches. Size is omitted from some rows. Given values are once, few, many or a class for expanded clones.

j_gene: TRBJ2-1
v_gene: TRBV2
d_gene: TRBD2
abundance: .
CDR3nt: TGTGCCAGCAGTTCATTAGCGGGAGAGCAGTTCTTC
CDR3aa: CASSSLAGEQFF

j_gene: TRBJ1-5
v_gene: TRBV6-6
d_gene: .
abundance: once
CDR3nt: TGTGCCAGCAGAGATACCGGGAGCAATCAGCCCCAGCATTTT
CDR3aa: CASRDTGSNQPQHF

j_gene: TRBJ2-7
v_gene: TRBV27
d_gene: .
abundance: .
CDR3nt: TGTGCCAGCACGGGGCCCTGGGCCTACGAGCAGTACTTC
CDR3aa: CASTGPWAYEQYF

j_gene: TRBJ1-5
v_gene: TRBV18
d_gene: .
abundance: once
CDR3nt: TGTGCCAGCTCCCCTGGGGGCTCCGGGCCCCAGCATTTT
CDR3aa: CASSPGGSGPQHF

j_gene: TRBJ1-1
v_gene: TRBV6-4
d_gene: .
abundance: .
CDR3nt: TGTGCCAGCAGTGACATGGGAAGGGGGAGGGGGGACACTGAAGCTTTCTTT
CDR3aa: CASSDMGRGRGDTEAFF

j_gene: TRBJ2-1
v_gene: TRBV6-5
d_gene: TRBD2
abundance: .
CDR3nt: TGTGCCAGCAGGATCACTAGCGGGAGTGGTTATGAGCAGTTCTTC
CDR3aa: CASRITSGSGYEQFF

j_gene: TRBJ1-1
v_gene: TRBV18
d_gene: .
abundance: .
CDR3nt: TGTGCCAGCTCACCACCACGATTTAAGACAGGTCTGAACACTGAAGCTTTCTTT
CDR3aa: CASSPPRFKTGLNTEAFF

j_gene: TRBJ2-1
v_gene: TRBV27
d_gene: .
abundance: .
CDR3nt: TGTGCCAGCAGGCTGACCCGGGGAGGTCTGTACAATGAGCAGTTCTTC
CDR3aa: CASRLTRGGLYNEQFF

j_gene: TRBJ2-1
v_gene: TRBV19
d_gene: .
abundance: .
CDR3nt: TGTGCCAGTAGTATAGACCCGTCAATCGACAATGAGCAGTTCTTC
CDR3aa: CASSIDPSIDNEQFF

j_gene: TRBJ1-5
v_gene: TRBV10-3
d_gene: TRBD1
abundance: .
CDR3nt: TGTGCCATCAGTGCCGGGACAGACTTCAATCAGCCCCAGCATTTT
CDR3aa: CAISAGTDFNQPQHF

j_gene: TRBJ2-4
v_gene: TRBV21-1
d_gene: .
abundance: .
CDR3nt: TGTGCCAGAAGGACCCACGACATTCAGTACTTC
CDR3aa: CARRTHDIQYF

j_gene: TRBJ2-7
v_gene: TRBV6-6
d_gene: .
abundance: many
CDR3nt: TGTGCCAGCAGTTTTGGGCTAGAGGGCTACGAGCAGTACTTC
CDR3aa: CASSFGLEGYEQYF

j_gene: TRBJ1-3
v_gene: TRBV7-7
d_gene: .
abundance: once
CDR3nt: TGTGCTAGCAGCTTAGGACACTCTGGAAATCTTTCCCACTCTGGAAACACCATATATTTT
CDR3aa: CASSLGHSGNLSHSGNTIYF

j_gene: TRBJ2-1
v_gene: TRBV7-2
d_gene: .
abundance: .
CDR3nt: TGTGCCAGCAGCTTACGGGGGGCGCCCAATGAGCAGTTCTTC
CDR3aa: CASSLRGAPNEQFF

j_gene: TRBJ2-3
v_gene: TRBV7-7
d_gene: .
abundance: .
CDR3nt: TGTGCCAGCAGCTTAGGAGGTCCCGGCACAGATACGCAGTATTTT
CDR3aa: CASSLGGPGTDTQYF

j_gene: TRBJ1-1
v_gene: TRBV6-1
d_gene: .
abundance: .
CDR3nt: TGTGCCAGCAGTGACTTGGGACATGCGAACACTGAAGCTTTCTTT
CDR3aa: CASSDLGHANTEAFF

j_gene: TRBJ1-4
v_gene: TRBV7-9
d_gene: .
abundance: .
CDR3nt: TGTGCCAGCAATGAACAGGGTGTTTATGAAAAACTGTTTTTT
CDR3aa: CASNEQGVYEKLFF

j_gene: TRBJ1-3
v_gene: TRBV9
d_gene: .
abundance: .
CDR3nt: TGTGCCAGCAGCGTAGCGGGAGCGGGGAACACCATATATTTT
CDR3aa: CASSVAGAGNTIYF

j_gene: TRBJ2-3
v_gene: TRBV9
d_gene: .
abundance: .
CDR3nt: TGTGCCAGCAGCGTGGAGTCAGATACGCAGTATTTT
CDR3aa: CASSVESDTQYF

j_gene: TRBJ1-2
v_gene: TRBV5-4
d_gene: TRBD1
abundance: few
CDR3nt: TGTGCCAGCAGCGAGCGGACAGGGGTGTTTGGCTACACCTTC
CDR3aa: CASSERTGVFGYTF

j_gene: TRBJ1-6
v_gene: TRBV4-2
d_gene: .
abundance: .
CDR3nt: TGTGCCAGCAGCCTTTGGGCAGTTCCTAATTCACCCCTCCACTTT
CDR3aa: CASSLWAVPNSPLHF

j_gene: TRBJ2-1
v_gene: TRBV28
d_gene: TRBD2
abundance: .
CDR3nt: TGTGCCAGCAGTACCCTAGCGGGAGGGAATAATGAGCAGTTCTTC
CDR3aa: CASSTLAGGNNEQFF

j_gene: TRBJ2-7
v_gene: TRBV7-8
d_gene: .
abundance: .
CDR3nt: TGTGCCAGCAGTTTCCTCCGCTACTCGCCCTACGAACAGTACTTC
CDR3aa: CASSFLRYSPYEQYF

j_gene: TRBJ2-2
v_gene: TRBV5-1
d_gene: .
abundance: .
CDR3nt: TGCGCCAGCAGCCAACAGGGGAACACCGGGGAGCTGTTTTTT
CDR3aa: CASSQQGNTGELFF

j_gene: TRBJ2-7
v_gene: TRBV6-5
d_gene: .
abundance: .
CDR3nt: TGTGCCAGCACCCCAGCCCAGACTTCCTACGAGCAGTACTTC
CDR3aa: CASTPAQTSYEQYF

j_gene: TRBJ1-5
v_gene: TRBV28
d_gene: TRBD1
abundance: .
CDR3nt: TGTGCCAGCAGCGCCGGGACAGGGTTTCAGCCCCAGCATTTT
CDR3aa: CASSAGTGFQPQHF

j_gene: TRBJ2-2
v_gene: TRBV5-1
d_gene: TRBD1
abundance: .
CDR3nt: TGCGCCAGCAGCGCGGACAGGGCAAACACCGGGGAGCTGTTTTTT
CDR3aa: CASSADRANTGELFF

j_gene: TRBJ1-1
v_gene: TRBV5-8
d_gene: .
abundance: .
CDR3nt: TGTGCCAGCAGCTTGGGGATACAGGGTAGTGAAGCTTTCTTT
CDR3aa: CASSLGIQGSEAFF

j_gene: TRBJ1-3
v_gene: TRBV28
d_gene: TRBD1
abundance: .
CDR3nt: TGTGCCAGCAGAACGACAGGGGGCTCTGGAAACACCATATATTTT
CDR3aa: CASRTTGGSGNTIYF

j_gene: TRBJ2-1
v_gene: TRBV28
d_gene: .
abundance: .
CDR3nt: TGTGCCAGTGACACGGGCGCGCCTCCTTACAATGAGCAGTTCTTC
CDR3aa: CASDTGAPPYNEQFF

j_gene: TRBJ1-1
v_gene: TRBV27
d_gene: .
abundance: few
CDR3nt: TGTGCCAGCAGTTCATACGGGCCCTTGAACACTGAAGCTTTCTTT
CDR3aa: CASSSYGPLNTEAFF

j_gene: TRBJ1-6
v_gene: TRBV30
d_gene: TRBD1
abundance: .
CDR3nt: TGTGCCTGGAGTGTGAGAGACAGGGGTAATTCACCCCTCCACTTT
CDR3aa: CAWSVRDRGNSPLHF

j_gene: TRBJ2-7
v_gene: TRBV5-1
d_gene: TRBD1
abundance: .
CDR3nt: TGCGCCAGCAGCCCAGGGGGCAGGTTAACTGCCTACGAGCAGTACTTC
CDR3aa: CASSPGGRLTAYEQYF

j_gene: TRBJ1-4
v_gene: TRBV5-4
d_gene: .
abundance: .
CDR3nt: TGTGCCAGCAGCTTGGACAGGGAGGCTAATGAAAAACTGTTTTTT
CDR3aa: CASSLDREANEKLFF

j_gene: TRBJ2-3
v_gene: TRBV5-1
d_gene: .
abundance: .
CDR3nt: TGCGCCAGCAGCTCAGCGGCTCCGGCACGGGGGGATACGCAGTATTTT
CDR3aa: CASSSAAPARGDTQYF

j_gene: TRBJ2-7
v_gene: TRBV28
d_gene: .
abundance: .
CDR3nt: TGTGCCAGCAACCCAAACCGGGGGCAGTTTCTCTCCTACGAGCAGTACTTC
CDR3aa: CASNPNRGQFLSYEQYF

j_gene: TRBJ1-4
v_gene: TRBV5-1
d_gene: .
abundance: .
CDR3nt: TGCGCCAGCAGCTTGGTAGGCGGACTGGATGGGCAAAAACTGTTTTTT
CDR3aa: CASSLVGGLDGQKLFF

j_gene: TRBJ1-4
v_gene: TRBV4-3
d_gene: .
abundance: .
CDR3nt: TGCGCCAGCAGCCAAGATAGGCAGACTACTAATGAAAAACTGTTTTTT
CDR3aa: CASSQDRQTTNEKLFF

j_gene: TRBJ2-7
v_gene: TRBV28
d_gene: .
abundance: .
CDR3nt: TGTGCCAGCAGTTTAAGGGGCCCCACCTACGAGCAGTACTTC
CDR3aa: CASSLRGPTYEQYF

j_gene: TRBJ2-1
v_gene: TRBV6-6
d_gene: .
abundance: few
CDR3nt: TGTGCCAGCAGTTCCGGGCCTGAGACTGAGCAGTTCTTC
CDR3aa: CASSSGPETEQFF

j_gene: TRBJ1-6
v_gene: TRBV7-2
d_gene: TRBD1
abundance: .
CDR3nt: TGTGCCAGCAGCCCACCCGGTGGGACAGGGTCACCCCTCCACTTT
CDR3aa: CASSPPGGTGSPLHF

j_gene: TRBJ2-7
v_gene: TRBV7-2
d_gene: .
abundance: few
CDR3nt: TGTGCCAGCAGCTTAGCGTCAGGTGTCGGCCACGAGCAGTACTTC
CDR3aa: CASSLASGVGHEQYF

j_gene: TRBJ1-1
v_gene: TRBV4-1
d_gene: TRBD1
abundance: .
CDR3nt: TGCGCCAGCAGCCGGGGACAGGGGGCCTGGGACACTGAAGCTTTCTTT
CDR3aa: CASSRGQGAWDTEAFF

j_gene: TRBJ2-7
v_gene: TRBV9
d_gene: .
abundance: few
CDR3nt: TGTGCCAGCAGCGTGGGGGGCTCGGACGAGCAGTACTTC
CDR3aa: CASSVGGSDEQYF